This T cell receptor beta chain was obtained from a study of blood T cell repertoires in COVID-19. Study-wide background: The analysed material was cDNA or gDNA that came from T cells, B-cell-depleted T cells, or PBMCs.

Methods used by the authors: Reference gene primer amplification in the assay estimated nucleated cell counts. Clones were read by immunoSEQ multiplex PCR, and TCRdb kept only the in-frame ones, dropping some. The D gene and trimming were derived from the DNA, and the V and J assignments and clone size from that table. The sample holds roughly 49,000 clones, under 70% seen once. The germline gives CDR1 LNHDA, CDR2 SQIVND (reference sequence). The CDR3 has 16 amino acids. The V and J ends lost 10 bases and 0 bases respectively, with 21 bases between them. This chain joins TRBV19 and TRBJ1-2; the D is unclear. The TCR comes from a woman aged 70 to 79 with acute or convalescent COVID-19. The sample was peripheral blood. The CDR3 nucleotides read TGTGCCACCCTGATGCCTTACAGCTCCTCTAACTATGGCTACACCTTC. Its protein product is CATLMPYSSSNYGYTF.